The 30 T cell receptor beta chains reported below all come from one sample, sequenced in a study of molecular identifiers for immune sequencing clone quantification. A single record per CDR3 protein comes from TCRdb applying MiXCR to the PCR reads. The sample contains about 500,000 distinct CDR3 sequences, roughly 25% of which appear only once. What was sequenced was naive CD8+ T cells from blood, with Jurkat cell RNA spiked in. Subset: FACS-sorted CD8+CD4-CCR7+CD45RA+ naive T cells. The receptors derive from a human donor in good health. Some libraries in this study had Jurkat cell RNA spiked in.

In its sample, this clonotype was seen many times. V and J are TRBV29-1 and TRBJ2-7, with D uncertain. The CDR3 sequence is 12 residues long. Germline assignment: CDR1 SQVTM and CDR2 ANQGSEA. V was shortened by 6 bases and J by 2 bases, with 11 bases between the two germline ends. The CDR3 spells CSVPDGPYEQYF. The DNA of the CDR3 is TGCAGCGTACCCGACGGACCCTACGAGCAGTACTTC.

This clonotype came up a few times. The chain combines TRBV5-1 with TRBJ2-2; 7 bases match TRBD1. The CDR3 is 16 amino acids. The germline gives CDR1 SGHRS, CDR2 YFSETQ. Unmatched junction bases numbered 5, after V lost 0 bases and J lost 3 bases. In DNA, the CDR3 is TGCGCCAGCAGCTTGGAAAGGGGGCGATACACCGGGGAGCTGTTTTTT. This translates into CASSLERGRYTGELFF. Filled out from reference TRBV5-1 and TRBJ2-2, the complete variable domain reads KAGVTQTPRYLIKTRGQQVTLSCSPISGHRSVSWYQQTPGQGLQFLFEYFSETQRNKGNFPGRFSGRQFSNSRSEMNVSTLELGDSALYLCASSLERGRYTGELFFGEGSRLTVL.

Many counts were recorded for this clonotype. The chain employs TRBV25-1 and TRBJ1-1; D might be TRBD1 (5 bases). This CDR3 spans 13 amino acids. Germline-derived CDR1 and CDR2 are MGHDK and SYGVNS. The V and J ends lost 5 bases and 4 bases respectively, with 11 bases between them. CDR3 region: CASSSGSSTEAFF. DNA for the CDR3: TGTGCCAGCAGTTCAGGGTCCAGCACTGAAGCTTTCTTT.

This clonotype was observed a few times. The V call is TRBV27, the J call TRBJ2-5; 11 bases align to TRBD2. CDR3 length: 15 amino acids. Germline V CDR1 and CDR2: MNHEY, SMNVEV (reference sequence). The V segment lost 5 bases and the J segment 4 bases; nucleotides outside the gene matches: 6. The CDR3 is CASSMLLAGVETQYF. In DNA form, the CDR3 reads TGTGCCAGCAGTATGTTACTAGCGGGAGTAGAGACCCAGTACTTC.

As to this clonotype: The conserved phenylalanine or tryptophan normally closing the CDR3 is absent here, so this likely arose from a read error. The rearrangement uses TRBV12-3 or TRBV12-4 and TRBJ2-7; TRBD1 might be the D (6 bases). V lost 5 bases and J 2 bases, leaving 10 bases between the germline ends. The CDR3 extends over 13 amino acids. The CDR3 region is CASSLQGTYEQYL. CDR3 sequence (DNA): TGTGCCAGCAGTCTACAGGGTACCTACGAGCAGTACCTC.

This clonotype was seen ten or more times. The V call is TRBV12-3 or TRBV12-4, the J call TRBJ2-1, with D tentatively TRBD1 (5 bases). This CDR3 is 11 amino acids long. Trimming removed 2 bases from V and 9 bases from J, with 5 bases in between. CDR3 nucleotides: TGTGCCAGCAGTTTAAGGGGTGAGCAGTTCTTC. As protein: CASSLRGEQFF.

A few counts support this clonotype. J is TRBJ2-5 and V is TRBV19, with 8 positions matching TRBD2. Germline assignment: CDR1 LNHDA and CDR2 SQIVND (reference sequence). Unmatched junction bases numbered 10, after V lost 5 bases and J lost 2 bases. This CDR3 is built from 16 residues. The CDR3 sequence is CASSATSGGGQETQYF. CDR3 bases: TGTGCCAGTAGTGCCACTAGCGGAGGCGGGCAAGAGACCCAGTACTTC.

Concerning this clonotype: Just one base apart from a much larger clone, this may be a read error. The gene calls are TRBV6-6 and TRBJ2-3; TRBD1 is a possible D gene (5 bases). CDR3 length: 16 amino acids. V lost 4 bases to trimming and J lost 4 bases, with 18 bases between them. Per germline, CDR1 MNHNY and CDR2 SVGAGI (reference sequence). The CDR3 nucleotides read TGTGCCAGCAGTTCTGACAGTCGGGTAGTCGCAGATACGCAGTATTTT. This codes for CASSSDSRVVADTQYF.

V and J are TRBV20-1 and TRBJ2-3; TRBD2 matches at 10 bases. There are 15 residues in the CDR3. CDR1 is DFQATT, CDR2 SNEGSKA, per germline (reference sequence). J was trimmed by 0 bases and V by 6 bases; bases with no gene match: 6. The CDR3 sequence is CSAEGLASSTDTQYF. CDR3 nucleotide sequence: TGCAGTGCGGAGGGACTAGCGTCTAGCACAGATACGCAGTATTTT.

V and J are TRBV30 and TRBJ1-5; weak D call: TRBD1 (5 bases). The CDR3 covers 14 residues. CDR1 is GTSNPN, CDR2 SVGIG, per germline (reference sequence). Trimming shortened V by 2 bases and J by 7 bases, and 15 bases separated the two germline ends. CDR3 nucleotides: TGTGCCTGGAGTCAGACGGGGGTTGGACAGCCCCAGCATTTT. Translating gives CAWSQTGVGQPQHF.

The chain links TRBV20-1 to TRBJ1-1, with 7 positions matching TRBD1. The V and J ends lost 4 bases and 10 bases, in that order; junction bases with no gene match: 6. Germline CDR1 and CDR2: DFQATT and SNEGSKA (reference sequence). There are 11 residues in the CDR3. The CDR3 DNA reads as TGCAGTGCTACTCAGGGGGTTGCAGCTTTCTTT. This gives the protein CSATQGVAAFF.

V is TRBV13 and J is TRBJ1-2, with D hard to call. Germline CDR1 reads PRHDT; CDR2 reads FYEKMQ (reference sequence). V was trimmed by 0 bases and J by 5 bases, leaving 13 bases between them. The CDR3 contains 15 residues. The CDR3 bases are TGTGCCAGCAGCTTAGGCTGGGATTGGGGTTATGGCTACACCTTC. It encodes CASSLGWDWGYGYTF.

This clonotype was observed a few times. J is TRBJ2-7 and V is TRBV20-1, with 7 bases identical to TRBD1. V was pared by 6 bases and J by 6 bases, with 14 bases of the junction left unmatched. Per the germline V gene, CDR1 is DFQATT and CDR2 is SNEGSKA (reference sequence). The CDR3 is 14 residues long. For the CDR3, the DNA is TGCAGTGCCGATAATTGGGACAGTTCGGGCGAGCAGTACTTC. Residues: CSADNWDSSGEQYF.

This clonotype was picked up a small number of times. The junction shows a germline mismatch at one end, possibly a read error. The chain links TRBV4-3 to TRBJ2-3; 7 bases align to TRBD1. CDR1 is LGHNA, CDR2 YSLEER, per germline. The CDR3 runs to 17 residues. This CDR3 reads CASSQDWDATGTETQYF. CDR3 DNA: TGCGCCAGCAGCCAAGATTGGGACGCCACCGGGACAGAAACGCAGTATTTT.

This clonotype was counted only a few times. The chain uses TRBV5-4 and TRBJ2-2, with D maybe TRBD1 (6 bases). The CDR3 runs 13 residues. Germline loops: CDR1 SGHNT, CDR2 YYREEE (reference sequence). Trimming left V 4 bases short and J 5 bases short, with 9 bases between. The CDR3 region is CASSQRGTGELFF. The CDR3, as DNA: TGTGCCAGCAGCCAAAGGGGGACCGGGGAGCTGTTTTTT.

V is TRBV28 and J is TRBJ1-6; D unresolved. The germline V gene has CDR1 MDHEN and CDR2 SYDVKM. The CDR3 has 15 residues. Trimming removed 2 bases from V and 5 bases from J, with 10 bases in between. CDR3 DNA sequence: TGTGCCAGCAGTTTAAATGGGTTCGATAATTCACCCCTCCACTTT. This translates into CASSLNGFDNSPLHF.

This clonotype was seen a few times. The conserved closing phenylalanine or tryptophan is absent in this CDR3, likely reflecting a read error. The rearrangement links TRBV20-1 to TRBJ1-1; a possible D gene is TRBD1 (6 bases). This CDR3 contains 13 residues. V lost 3 bases and J lost 0, with 8 bases in between. Germline CDR1 DFQATT, CDR2 SNEGSKA (reference sequence). In nucleotides, the CDR3 is TGCAGTGCTAGGGGGGCGTTGAACACTGAAGCTTTCCTT. Translating gives CSARGALNTEAFL.

This clonotype was observed many times. This rearrangement joins TRBV18 to TRBJ2-3, with 7 bases aligning to TRBD2. Per the germline V gene, CDR1 is KGHSH and CDR2 is LQKENI. After removal of 6 bases from V and 4 bases from J, the junction contained 4 bases not matched to a gene. The CDR3 loop spans 13 amino acids. The CDR3 DNA reads as TGTGCCAGCTCTACTGCGGGGGCAGATACGCAGTATTTT. Translated, it gives CASSTAGADTQYF.

This clonotype was recorded at least ten times. The chain couples TRBV29-1 to TRBJ1-1; D gene ambiguous. V lost 3 bases and J lost 4, with 9 bases in between. The CDR3 runs 12 residues. CDR1 and CDR2 from the germline V gene are SQVTM and ANQGSEA. The CDR3 reads CSVEILTTEAFF. Written as DNA, the CDR3 is TGCAGCGTTGAGATCTTAACCACTGAAGCTTTCTTT.

There are many counts of this clonotype. V and J are TRBV7-9 and TRBJ2-5; TRBD2 is a possible D gene (6 bases). V lost 8 bases to trimming and J lost 2 bases, with 15 bases between them. This CDR3 comprises 14 residues. Germline V gene data show CDR1 as SEHNR and CDR2 as FQNEAQ (reference sequence). CDR3: CASSGAGPQETQYF. As DNA, the CDR3 is TGTGCCAGCTCTGGGGCGGGACCACAAGAGACCCAGTACTTC. Using reference TRBV7-9 and TRBJ2-5 for the parts outside the CDR3, the full variable domain is DTGVSQNPRHKITKRGQNVTFRCDPISEHNRLYWYRQTLGQGPEFLTYFQNEAQLEKSRLLSDRFSAERPKGSFSTLEIQRTEQGDSAMYLCASSGAGPQETQYFGPGTRLLVL.

The genes are TRBV20-1 and TRBJ2-2; 7 bases line up with TRBD1. The CDR3 runs 16 residues. Germline V lookup: CDR1 DFQATT, CDR2 SNEGSKA (reference sequence). J was trimmed by 6 bases and V by 5 bases; bases with no gene match: 15. CDR3 amino acids: CSALNLGGVRAGELFF. As DNA, the CDR3 is TGCAGTGCTTTAAACCTAGGGGGCGTTCGTGCCGGGGAGCTGTTTTTT.

Remarks on this clonotype: Just one base apart from a much larger clone, this may be a read error. This chain links TRBV5-1 with TRBJ1-1; D remains unclear. The CDR3 sequence is 14 residues long. Per germline, CDR1 SGHRS and CDR2 YFSETQ. V gave up 2 bases and J gave up 0 bases, with 8 bases separating them. The CDR3 here is CASSFAELNTEAFF. The CDR3 nucleotides are TGCGCCAGCAGCTTTGCAGAACTGAACACTGAAGCTTTCTTT.

In its sample, this clonotype was seen many times. This chain links TRBV7-9 with TRBJ2-7, with 10 bases identical to TRBD2. Per germline, CDR1 SEHNR and CDR2 FQNEAQ (reference sequence). This CDR3 spans 15 amino acids. The V segment lost 5 bases and the J segment 2 bases; nucleotides outside the gene matches: 6. The CDR3 region has the DNA TGTGCCAGCAGCCCGACTAGCGGGCCTCCCTACGAGCAGTACTTC. This gives the protein CASSPTSGPPYEQYF.

The rearrangement links TRBV15 to TRBJ2-2; 13 bases match TRBD2. The trim removed 9 bases at V and 3 bases at J, leaving 4 bases unmatched. The CDR3 covers 15 residues. Germline CDR1 is LNHNV and CDR2 is YYDKDF (reference sequence). CDR3 sequence (DNA): TGTGCCACTAGGACTAGCGGGAGTCACACCGGGGAGCTGTTTTTT. This encodes CATRTSGSHTGELFF.

The chain joins TRBV12-3 or TRBV12-4 to TRBJ1-5, with 7 bases that match TRBD1. V was clipped by 5 bases and J by 4 bases; unmatched bases: 8. The CDR3 contains 15 residues. The CDR3 nucleotides read TGTGCCAGCAGTGCCTGGACAGGTGAAAATCAGCCCCAGCATTTT. Translating it yields CASSAWTGENQPQHF.

This clonotype was picked up a small number of times. This sequence joins TRBV13 and TRBJ2-3; TRBD1 aligns across 7 bases. V shed 3 bases and J 5 bases; nucleotides not matched to a gene: 2. The CDR3 spans 13 residues. CDR1 PRHDT and CDR2 FYEKMQ come from the germline V gene (reference sequence). This CDR3 reads CASSFTGVDTQYF. DNA for the CDR3: TGTGCCAGCAGCTTCACAGGGGTAGATACGCAGTATTTT.

This clonotype has only a few counts. The chain has TRBV4-1 and TRBJ1-2; D is unresolved. V lost 0 bases and J lost 4, with 15 bases in between. The length of the CDR3 is 16 residues. Germline lookup yields CDR1 MGHRA and CDR2 YSYEKL. This CDR3 reads CASSQEGNRGSYGYTF. DNA for the CDR3: TGCGCCAGCAGCCAAGAGGGGAACAGAGGAAGCTATGGCTACACCTTC.

This clonotype was seen more than once but under ten times. The gene calls are TRBV12-3 or TRBV12-4 and TRBJ2-7; the D gene is possibly TRBD1 (5 bases). V was trimmed by 0 bases and J by 2 bases, leaving 8 bases between them. The CDR3 length is 14 residues. The CDR3 spells CASSLADKAYEQYF. CDR3 coding DNA: TGTGCCAGCAGTTTAGCGGACAAAGCCTACGAGCAGTACTTC.

This clonotype was counted at least ten times. This sequence joins TRBV6-2 or TRBV6-3 and TRBJ1-1, with TRBD1 identical over 7 bases. Germline CDR1 and CDR2: MNHEY and SVGEGT. Trimming cost V 6 bases and J 5 bases; bases outside gene matches: 9. CDR3 length: 14 residues. This chain's CDR3 is CASSQTGLWTEAFF. The DNA of the CDR3 is TGTGCCAGCAGCCAGACAGGGTTGTGGACTGAAGCTTTCTTT.

The chain links TRBV27 to TRBJ1-6; no definite D call. CDR3 length: 15 residues. Germline V gene lookup returns CDR1 MNHEY and CDR2 SMNVEV (reference sequence). V was pared by 5 bases and J by 1 base, with 9 bases between. CDR3 region: CASSTAGSYNSPLHF. The CDR3 nucleotides are TGTGCCAGCAGTACGGCAGGATCCTATAATTCACCCCTCCACTTT.